These 21 T cell receptor beta chains were all obtained from the same sample, sequenced in a study of Ad26.COV2.S vaccination and SARS-CoV-2 variants. The treatment was: some 19 received Ad26.COV2.S at low or high dose, single or two shots; about 5 received placebo; per-sample allocation not given. Samples were taken on day 63 after the first vaccine or placebo injection. Using immunoSEQ multiplex PCR, the repertoire was profiled, and TCRdb retains in-frame clones only, with some absent. This sample carries approximately 450,000 clones, 90% of them seen once, and the ten largest clones take 10% to 15%. Sequenced here: peripheral blood, sampled in a trial of Ad26.COV2.S vaccine versus placebo. The receptors originated from a person between 18 and 65 years old who received the Ad26.COV2.S COVID-19 vaccine or a placebo.

The genes are TRBV5-1 and TRBJ2-7; the D is unclear. CDR3 length: 14 residues. V lost 0 bases to trimming and J lost 2 bases, with 9 bases between them. Per germline, CDR1 SGHRS and CDR2 YFSETQ. The DNA for the CDR3 is TGCGCCAGCAGCTTGGATATAGCCGCCTACGAGCAGTACTTC. Translating it yields CASSLDIAAYEQYF.

The chain recombines TRBV27 with TRBJ1-5, with D maybe TRBD1 (6 bases). Trimming took off 5 bases at V and 5 bases at J, with 22 bases between the two ends. The CDR3 consists of 17 residues. CDR1 and CDR2 (germline): MNHEY, SMNVEV (reference sequence). CDR3: CASSALVGQGIYQPQHF. The CDR3 nucleotides are TGTGCCAGCAGTGCCTTAGTTGGGCAGGGGATCTATCAGCCCCAGCATTTT.

The CDR3 DNA is TGTGCCAGTAGTATCCGGACAGGGGGTTATGGCTACACCTTC. As protein: CASSIRTGGYGYTF. This rearrangement joins TRBV19 to TRBJ1-2; 10 bases align to TRBD1. The CDR3 is made up of 14 amino acids. The germline V gene has CDR1 LNHDA and CDR2 SQIVND (reference sequence). Trimming took 3 bases from V and 5 from J; bases not matched to a gene: 3.

The chain is built from TRBV5-4 and TRBJ1-2; TRBD1 is a possible D gene (5 bases). V was trimmed by 0 bases and J by 3 bases, leaving 18 bases between them. CDR1 SGHNT and CDR2 YYREEE come from the germline V gene (reference sequence). CDR3 size: 17 residues. The CDR3 loop reads CASSLERVRGEDYGYTF. DNA of the CDR3: TGTGCCAGCAGCTTGGAAAGGGTACGAGGGGAGGACTATGGCTACACCTTC. Variable domain in full (rest from reference TRBV5-4 and TRBJ1-2): ETGVTQSPTHLIKTRGQQVTLRCSSQSGHNTVSWYQQALGQGPQFIFQYYREEENGRGNFPPRFSGLQFPNYSSELNVNALELDDSALYLCASSLERVRGEDYGYTFGSGTRLTVV.

The chain uses TRBV7-6 and TRBJ2-3, with TRBD2 matching 11 bases. V was pared by 4 bases and J by 4 bases, with 4 bases of the junction left unmatched. Germline V gene sequence: CDR1 SGHVS, CDR2 FNYEAQ. This CDR3 is built from 15 residues. CDR3 bases: TGTGCCAGCAGCTCAACTAGCGGGAGTCCAGATACGCAGTATTTT. It encodes CASSSTSGSPDTQYF.

This clone appeared a few times. This rearrangement joins TRBV5-1 to TRBJ1-2, with 10 nucleotides matching TRBD1. The V and J ends lost 5 bases and 3 bases, in that order; junction bases with no gene match: 4. The CDR3 consists of 14 residues. Germline CDR1 SGHRS, CDR2 YFSETQ. Here the CDR3 reads CASSPGTGDYGYTF. CDR3 nucleotides: TGCGCCAGCAGTCCTGGGACAGGGGACTATGGCTACACCTTC.

The chain uses TRBV4-1 and TRBJ1-6, with 8 bases aligning to TRBD1. CDR1 is MGHRA and CDR2 is YSYEKL in the germline V gene. The CDR3 spans 13 residues. The ends lost 8 bases at V and 13 bases at J; junction bases unmatched: 10. The CDR3 sequence is CASGDRLGSPLHF. The CDR3 DNA is TGCGCCAGCGGGGACAGGCTAGGAAGCCCCCTCCACTTT.

This clone is a singleton in its sample. The chain couples TRBV29-1 to TRBJ2-3; no clear D gene. The ends were cut back, 3 bases at V and 2 bases at J, with 9 bases in the middle. This CDR3 has 13 amino acids. Germline assignment: CDR1 SQVTM and CDR2 ANQGSEA. The CDR3 DNA sequence: TGCAGCGTTGAGTCTACTTACACAGATACGCAGTATTTT. Translated, it gives CSVESTYTDTQYF.

This chain links TRBV30 with TRBJ2-3; TRBD1 might be the D (5 bases). Germline CDR1 GTSNPN, CDR2 SVGIG (reference sequence). This CDR3 region has 13 residues. Trimming removed 7 bases from V and 1 base from J, with 12 bases in between. The CDR3 bases are TGTGCCTTACCCAGGGTTGGCACAGATACGCAGTATTTT. Translated: CALPRVGTDTQYF. Drawing the rest from reference TRBV30 and TRBJ2-3, the complete variable domain is SQTIHQWPATLVQPVGSPLSLECTVEGTSNPNLYWYRQAAGRGLQLLFYSVGIGQISSEVPQNLSASRPQDRQFILSSKKLLLSDSGFYLCALPRVGTDTQYFGPGTRLTVL.

The rearrangement links TRBV11-2 to TRBJ2-1, with 7 bases aligning to TRBD2. V lost 5 bases and J lost 8; bases outside the gene matches: 18. This CDR3 is 17 amino acids long. CDR1 is SGHAT and CDR2 is FQNNGV in the germline V gene. CDR3 amino acids: CASSRIRLAQEVDEQFF. The CDR3 DNA sequence: TGTGCCAGCAGCCGAATTAGACTAGCTCAAGAGGTAGATGAGCAGTTCTTC.

The genes are TRBV19 and TRBJ2-1, with 10 bases fitting TRBD2. Germline CDR1 and CDR2: LNHDA and SQIVND (reference sequence). The CDR3 length is 11 residues. After removal of 8 bases from V and 10 bases from J, the junction contained 2 bases not matched to a gene. Here the CDR3 reads CASLAGDEQFF. For the CDR3, the DNA is TGTGCCAGTCTAGCGGGAGACGAGCAGTTCTTC.

The chain couples TRBV6-6 to TRBJ2-4, with D possibly TRBD2 on 6 matching bases. Germline V lookup: CDR1 MNHNY, CDR2 SVGAGI (reference sequence). This CDR3 has 18 residues. V lost 6 bases and J 3 bases, leaving 24 bases between the germline ends. The CDR3 region is CASSRFPPTGAGKNIQYF. In DNA, the CDR3 is TGTGCCAGCAGCCGATTTCCCCCAACGGGAGCGGGCAAAAACATTCAGTACTTC.

The gene calls are TRBV7-2 and TRBJ2-7; D is perhaps TRBD1 or TRBD2 (5 bases each). The V end was cut by 5 bases, the J end by 3 bases, with 8 bases between. Germline-derived CDR1 and CDR2 are SGHTA and FQGNSA. There are 12 residues in the CDR3. The CDR3 loop reads CASSRDGYEQYF. The CDR3 region has the DNA TGTGCCAGCAGCCGGGACGGCTACGAGCAGTACTTC.

The J gene is TRBJ2-4, the V gene TRBV19; D not certain. Trimming removed 7 bases at V and 8 bases at J, with 9 bases between. Germline V gene sequence: CDR1 LNHDA, CDR2 SQIVND (reference sequence). CDR3 length: 11 amino acids. The CDR3 reads CASNKGHIQYF. The CDR3 DNA reads TGTGCCAGTAACAAGGGTCACATTCAGTACTTC.

The genes are TRBV18 and TRBJ2-1; TRBD2 agrees at 10 bases. V gave up 3 bases and J gave up 12 bases; unmatched junction bases: 14. CDR1 and CDR2 (germline): KGHSH, LQKENI. This CDR3 contains 16 residues. The CDR3 loop reads CASSPSELAGVAGQFF. The CDR3 DNA is TGTGCCAGCTCACCTAGTGAGCTAGCGGGAGTAGCGGGGCAGTTCTTC.

This rearrangement joins TRBV2 to TRBJ2-7; tentatively, D is TRBD1 or TRBD2 (5 bases each). This CDR3 is 15 amino acids long. V was shortened by 5 bases and J by 3 bases, with 17 bases between the two germline ends. Germline V gene data show CDR1 as SNHLY and CDR2 as FYNNEI. CDR3 sequence reads: CASSYGAGRLYEQYF. The CDR3 nucleotides read TGTGCCAGCAGTTACGGGGCAGGGAGACTCTACGAGCAGTACTTC.

The chain carries TRBV6-5 and TRBJ1-5; D is unresolved. V was cut by 3 bases and J by 5 bases, with 8 bases left in between. The germline gives CDR1 MNHEY, CDR2 SVGAGI. This CDR3 is built from 13 residues. CDR3 sequence (DNA): TGTGCCAGCAGTTATGGAAGGGATCAGCCCCAGCATTTT. It yields the protein CASSYGRDQPQHF.

The chain has TRBV25-1 and TRBJ2-2; either TRBD1 or TRBD2 may fit D (6 bases each). There are 14 residues in the CDR3. V lost 6 bases, J lost 5 bases, and 13 bases lay in between. Germline assignment: CDR1 MGHDK and CDR2 SYGVNS. CDR3 DNA: TGTGCCAGCAGGGCGATAGGGGGGACCGGGGAGCTGTTTTTT. This translates into CASRAIGGTGELFF.

The J gene is TRBJ2-7, the V gene TRBV5-8; D is unclear. The CDR3 contains 14 residues. V was cut by 2 bases and J by 3 bases, with 12 bases left in between. Germline V CDR1 and CDR2: SGHTS, YDEGEE. The CDR3 here is CASSFGQPNYEQYF. DNA of the CDR3: TGTGCCAGCAGCTTTGGGCAGCCGAACTACGAGCAGTACTTC.

The chain is built from TRBV4-3 and TRBJ2-4; the match to TRBD2 covers 9 bases. The CDR3 spans 17 residues. Germline-derived CDR1 and CDR2 are LGHNA and YSLEER. The ends lost 4 bases at V and 1 base at J; junction bases unmatched: 8. For the CDR3, the DNA is TGCGCCAGCAGCCGCTCAGGGGCGGGAGGGGCCAAAAACATTCAGTACTTC. Residues: CASSRSGAGGAKNIQYF.

The V and J genes are TRBV27 and TRBJ1-6; no reliable D call. This CDR3 has 14 amino acids. V was cut by 1 base and J by 6 bases, with 7 bases left in between. Germline V CDR1 and CDR2: MNHEY, SMNVEV (reference sequence). The CDR3 spells CASSLWQPNSPLHF. The CDR3 region has the DNA TGTGCCAGCAGTTTATGGCAGCCTAATTCACCCCTCCACTTT.